This T cell receptor (beta chain) was profiled in a study of cytomegalovirus exposure and HLA in healthy donors. Study results and limitations: TCR beta sequences reportedly predicted most subjects' HLA-A and HLA-B alleles accurately. Presence/absence results assume similar sequencing depth per donor, which may not hold. Follow-up analysis later connected one missense variant in DCLRE1C with trimming of TCR beta V- and J-genes.

V lost 3 bases, J lost 2 bases, and 3 bases stayed unmatched. The CDR3 covers 14 residues. Germline-derived CDR1 and CDR2 are LNHDA and SQIVND (reference sequence). As to this clone: Its antigen is as yet unknown.

PCR was performed using 60 Vbeta and 13 Jbeta primers. Profiling relied on immunoSEQ multiplex PCR, and the TCRdb table lists in-frame clones only, not all of them. The data hold 90,000 to 120,000 clones, with 70% to 80% observed a single time. The material sequenced was PBMCs. This receptor was taken from a man aged 50-59 years in good health and CMV-seropositive. V is TRBV19 and J is TRBJ2-7; 8 nucleotides align to TRBD1. DNA of the CDR3: TGTGCCAGTAGTATCGGGACAGGCCCCTACGAGCAGTACTTC. Protein sequence: CASSIGTGPYEQYF.